This T cell receptor beta chain emerged from a study of blood T cell repertoires in COVID-19. Study-level information: Both acute and convalescent COVID-19 samples were obtained from the United States, Italy and Spain. T cells, B-cell-depleted T cells, or PBMCs supplied cDNA or gDNA.

Original analysis: Amplified reference gene primers provided the basis for estimating nucleated cell counts. Profiled with immunoSEQ multiplex PCR; TCRdb holds only in-frame clones, not every one. The V and J calls and clone size come from that table; D and trimming were worked out from the DNA. The sample has roughly 120,000 clones, about 82% seen once. CDR1 SEHNR and CDR2 FQNEAQ come from the germline V gene (reference sequence). V was trimmed by 5 bases and J by 4 bases, leaving 11 bases between them. The CDR3 is 13 residues long. The rearrangement joins TRBV7-9 to TRBJ1-2; D gene unclear. The receptor was derived from a human donor in a cohort sampled during active COVID-19. The sequencing input was peripheral blood. The CDR3 protein is CASSLDLGYGYTF. CDR3 coding DNA: TGTGCCAGCAGCCTGGACTTAGGCTATGGCTACACCTTC.